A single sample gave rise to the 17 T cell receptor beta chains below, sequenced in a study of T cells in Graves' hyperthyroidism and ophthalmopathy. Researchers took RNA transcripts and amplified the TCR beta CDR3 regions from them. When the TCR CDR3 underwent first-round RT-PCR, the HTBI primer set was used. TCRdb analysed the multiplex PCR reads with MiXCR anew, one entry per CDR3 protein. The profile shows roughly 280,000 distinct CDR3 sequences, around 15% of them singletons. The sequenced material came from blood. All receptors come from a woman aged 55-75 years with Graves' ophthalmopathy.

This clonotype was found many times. CDR3 coding DNA: TGTGCCAGCAGCCTGAAGGAGGTACCCTCAGCAAGAGCGACCCAGTACTTC. Translating gives CASSLKEVPSARATQYF. The chain joins TRBV6-1 to TRBJ2-5; D possibly corresponds to TRBD2 (5 bases). Germline loops: CDR1 MNHNS, CDR2 SASEGT. CDR3 size: 17 residues. V was pared by 6 bases and J by 7 bases, with 27 bases between.

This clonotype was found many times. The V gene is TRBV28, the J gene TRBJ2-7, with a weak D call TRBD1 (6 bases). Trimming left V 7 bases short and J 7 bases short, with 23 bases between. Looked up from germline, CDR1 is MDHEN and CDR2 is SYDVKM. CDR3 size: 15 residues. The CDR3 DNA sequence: TGTGCCAGCACCCACCCAACAGGGATCTTCTATGAGCAGTACTTC. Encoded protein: CASTHPTGIFYEQYF. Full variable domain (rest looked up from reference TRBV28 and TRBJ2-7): DVKVTQSSRYLVKRTGEKVFLECVQDMDHENMFWYRQDPGLGLRLIYFSYDVKMKEKGDIPEGYSVSREKKERFSLILESASTNQTSMYLCASTHPTGIFYEQYFGPGTRLTVT.

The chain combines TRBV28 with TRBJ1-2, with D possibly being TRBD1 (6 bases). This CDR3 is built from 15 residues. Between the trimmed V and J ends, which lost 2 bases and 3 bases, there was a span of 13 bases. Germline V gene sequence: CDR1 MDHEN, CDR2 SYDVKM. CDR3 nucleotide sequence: TGTGCCAGCAGTTTAAGGGACAACCACCACTATGGCTACACCTTC. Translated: CASSLRDNHHYGYTF.

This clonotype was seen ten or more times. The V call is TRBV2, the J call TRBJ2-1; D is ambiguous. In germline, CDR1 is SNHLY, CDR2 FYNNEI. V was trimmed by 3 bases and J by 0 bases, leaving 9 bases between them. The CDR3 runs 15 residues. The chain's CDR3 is CASSEARSSYNEQFF. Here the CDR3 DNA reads TGTGCCAGCAGTGAGGCCAGAAGCTCCTACAATGAGCAGTTCTTC. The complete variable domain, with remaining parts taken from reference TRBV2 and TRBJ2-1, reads EPEVTQTPSHQVTQMGQEVILRCVPISNHLYFYWYRQILGQKVEFLVSFYNNEISEKSEIFDDQFSVERPDGSNFTLKIRSTKLEDSAMYFCASSEARSSYNEQFFGPGTRLTVL.

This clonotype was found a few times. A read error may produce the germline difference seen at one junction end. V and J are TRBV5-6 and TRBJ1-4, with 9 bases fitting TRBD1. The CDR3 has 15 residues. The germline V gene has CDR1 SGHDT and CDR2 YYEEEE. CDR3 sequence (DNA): TGTGCCAGCAGCCATCGGACAGGGGCTGATGAAAAACTGCTTTTT. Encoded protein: CASSHRTGADEKLLF.

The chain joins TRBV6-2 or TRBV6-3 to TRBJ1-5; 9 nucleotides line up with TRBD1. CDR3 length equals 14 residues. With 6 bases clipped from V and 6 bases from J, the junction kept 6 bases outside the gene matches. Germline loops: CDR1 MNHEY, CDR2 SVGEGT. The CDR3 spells CASSGTGLTQPQHF. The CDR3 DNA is TGTGCCAGCAGCGGGACAGGGTTGACTCAGCCCCAGCATTTT.

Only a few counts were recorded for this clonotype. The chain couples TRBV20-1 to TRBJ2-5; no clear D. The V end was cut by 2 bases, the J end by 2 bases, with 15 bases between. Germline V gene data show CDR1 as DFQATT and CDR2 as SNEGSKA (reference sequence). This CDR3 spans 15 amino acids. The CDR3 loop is CSARSPAGFQETQYF. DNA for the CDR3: TGCAGTGCTAGATCCCCGGCCGGCTTTCAAGAGACCCAGTACTTC.

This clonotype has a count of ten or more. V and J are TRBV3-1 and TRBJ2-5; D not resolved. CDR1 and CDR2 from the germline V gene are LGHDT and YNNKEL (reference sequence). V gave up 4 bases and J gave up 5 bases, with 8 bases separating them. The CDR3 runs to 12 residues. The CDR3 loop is CASSRDMETQYF. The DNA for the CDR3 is TGTGCCAGCAGCCGGGATATGGAGACCCAGTACTTC.

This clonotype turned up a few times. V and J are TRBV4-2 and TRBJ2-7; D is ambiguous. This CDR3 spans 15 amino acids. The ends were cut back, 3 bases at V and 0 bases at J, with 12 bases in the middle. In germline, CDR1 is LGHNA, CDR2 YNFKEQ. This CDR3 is CASSQATANSYEQYF. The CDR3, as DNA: TGTGCCAGCAGCCAGGCTACTGCTAACTCCTACGAGCAGTACTTC.

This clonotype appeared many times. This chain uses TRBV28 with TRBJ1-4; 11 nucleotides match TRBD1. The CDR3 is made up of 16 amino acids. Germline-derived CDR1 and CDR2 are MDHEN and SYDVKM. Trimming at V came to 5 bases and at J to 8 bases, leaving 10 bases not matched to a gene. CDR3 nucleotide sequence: TGTGCCAGCAGTACGGACAGGGGGCGCCCCCGGGAAAAACTGTTTTTT. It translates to CASSTDRGRPREKLFF.

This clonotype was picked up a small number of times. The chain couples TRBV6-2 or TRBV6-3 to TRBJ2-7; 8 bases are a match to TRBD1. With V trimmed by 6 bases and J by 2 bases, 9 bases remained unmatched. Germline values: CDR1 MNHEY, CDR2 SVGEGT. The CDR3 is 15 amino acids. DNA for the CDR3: TGTGCCAGCAGAGACCTGGGGACAGGAACCTACGAGCAGTACTTC. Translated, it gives CASRDLGTGTYEQYF.

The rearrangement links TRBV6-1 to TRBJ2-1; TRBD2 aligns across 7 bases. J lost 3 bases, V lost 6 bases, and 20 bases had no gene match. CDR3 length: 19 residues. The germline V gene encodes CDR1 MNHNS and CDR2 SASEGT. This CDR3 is CASSSDLVSREKVYNEQFF. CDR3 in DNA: TGTGCCAGCAGCTCCGATCTGGTATCGCGGGAGAAGGTCTACAATGAGCAGTTCTTC.

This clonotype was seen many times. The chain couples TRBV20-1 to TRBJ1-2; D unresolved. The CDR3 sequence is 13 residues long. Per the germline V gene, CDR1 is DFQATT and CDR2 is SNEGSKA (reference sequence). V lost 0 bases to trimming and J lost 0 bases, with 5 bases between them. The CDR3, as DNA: TGCAGTGCTAGAGATCTAGCTAACTATGGCTACACCTTC. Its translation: CSARDLANYGYTF.

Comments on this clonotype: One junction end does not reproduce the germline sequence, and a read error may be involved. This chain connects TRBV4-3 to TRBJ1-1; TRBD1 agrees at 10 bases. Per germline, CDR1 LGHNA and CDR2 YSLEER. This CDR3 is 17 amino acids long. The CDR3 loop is CASSRGGTGERGTEALF. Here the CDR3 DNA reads TGCGCCAGCAGCCGAGGGGGGACAGGGGAAAGGGGCACTGAAGCTCTCTTC.

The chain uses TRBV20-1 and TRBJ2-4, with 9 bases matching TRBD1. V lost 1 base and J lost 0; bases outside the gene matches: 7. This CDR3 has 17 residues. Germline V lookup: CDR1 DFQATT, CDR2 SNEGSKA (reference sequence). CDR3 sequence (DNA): TGCAGTGCTAGAGTGGGACAGGGCCCAATAGCCAAAAACATTCAGTACTTC. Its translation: CSARVGQGPIAKNIQYF.

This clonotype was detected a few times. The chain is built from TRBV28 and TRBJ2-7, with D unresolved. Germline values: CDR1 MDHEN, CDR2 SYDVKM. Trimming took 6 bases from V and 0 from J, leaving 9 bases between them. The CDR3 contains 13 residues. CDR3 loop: CASRIGFSYEQYF. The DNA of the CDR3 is TGTGCCAGCAGGATAGGGTTCTCCTACGAGCAGTACTTC.

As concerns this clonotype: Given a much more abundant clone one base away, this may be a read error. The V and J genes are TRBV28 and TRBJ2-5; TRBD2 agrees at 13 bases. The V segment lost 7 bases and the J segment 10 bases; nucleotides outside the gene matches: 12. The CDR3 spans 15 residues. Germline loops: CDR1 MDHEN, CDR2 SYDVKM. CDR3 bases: TGTGCCAGCACCATGGGCACTAGCGGGAGGGCCGACCAGTACTTC. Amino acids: CASTMGTSGRADQYF.